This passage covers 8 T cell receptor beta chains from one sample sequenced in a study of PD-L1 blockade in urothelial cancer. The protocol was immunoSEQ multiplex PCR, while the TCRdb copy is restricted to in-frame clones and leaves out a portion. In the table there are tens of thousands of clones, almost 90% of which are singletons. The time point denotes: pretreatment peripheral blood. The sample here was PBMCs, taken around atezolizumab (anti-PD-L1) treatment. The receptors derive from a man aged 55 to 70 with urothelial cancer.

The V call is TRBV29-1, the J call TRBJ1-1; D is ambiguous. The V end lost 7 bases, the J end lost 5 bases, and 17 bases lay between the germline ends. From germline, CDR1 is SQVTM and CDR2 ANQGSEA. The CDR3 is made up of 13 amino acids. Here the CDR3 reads CSGADNHLTEAFF. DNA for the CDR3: TGCAGCGGCGCAGACAATCATCTGACTGAAGCTTTCTTT.

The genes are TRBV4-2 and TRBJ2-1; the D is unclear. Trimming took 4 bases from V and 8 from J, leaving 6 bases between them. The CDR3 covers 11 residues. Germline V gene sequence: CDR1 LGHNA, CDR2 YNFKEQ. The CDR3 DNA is TGTGCCAGCAGCCGCGAAGATGAGCAGTTCTTC. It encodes CASSREDEQFF.

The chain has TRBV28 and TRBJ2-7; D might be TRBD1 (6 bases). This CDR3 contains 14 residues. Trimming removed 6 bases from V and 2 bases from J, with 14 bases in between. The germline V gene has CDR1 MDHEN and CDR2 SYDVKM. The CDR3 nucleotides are TGTGCCAGCAGCTCAGGGACATCCCCCTACGAGCAGTACTTC. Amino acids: CASSSGTSPYEQYF.

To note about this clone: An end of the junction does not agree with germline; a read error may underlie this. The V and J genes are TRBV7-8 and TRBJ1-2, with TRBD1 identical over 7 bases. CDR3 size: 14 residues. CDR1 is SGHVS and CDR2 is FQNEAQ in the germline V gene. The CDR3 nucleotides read TGTGCCAGCAGCTTAGGGGGGACAGACTATGGCTACGCCTTC. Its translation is CASSLGGTDYGYAF.

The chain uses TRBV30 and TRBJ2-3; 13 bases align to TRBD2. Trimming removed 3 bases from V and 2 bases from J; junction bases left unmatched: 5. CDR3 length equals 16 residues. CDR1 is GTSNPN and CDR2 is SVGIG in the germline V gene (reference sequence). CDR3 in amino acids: CAWSEGLAGFTDTQYF. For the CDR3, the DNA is TGTGCCTGGAGCGAGGGACTAGCGGGGTTCACAGATACGCAGTATTTT.

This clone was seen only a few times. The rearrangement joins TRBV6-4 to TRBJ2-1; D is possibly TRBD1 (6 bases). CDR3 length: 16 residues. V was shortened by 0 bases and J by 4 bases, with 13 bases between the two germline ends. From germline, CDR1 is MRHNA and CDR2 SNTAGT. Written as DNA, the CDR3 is TGTGCCAGCAGTGACTCGCCCGGACAGCCATACAATGAGCAGTTCTTC. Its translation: CASSDSPGQPYNEQFF.

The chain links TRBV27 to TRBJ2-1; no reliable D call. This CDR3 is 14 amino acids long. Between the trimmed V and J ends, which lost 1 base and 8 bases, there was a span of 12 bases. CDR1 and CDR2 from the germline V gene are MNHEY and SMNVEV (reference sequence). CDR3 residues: CASSLLARPHEQFF. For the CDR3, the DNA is TGTGCCAGCAGTTTATTGGCTAGACCCCATGAGCAGTTCTTC.

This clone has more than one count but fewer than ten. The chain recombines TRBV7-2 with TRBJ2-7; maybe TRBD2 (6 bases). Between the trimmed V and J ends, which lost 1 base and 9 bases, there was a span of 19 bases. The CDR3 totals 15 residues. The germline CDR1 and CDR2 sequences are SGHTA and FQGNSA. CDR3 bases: TGTGCCAGCAGCTTAGTAGGCTGGGACTCCGGATCGCAGTACTTC. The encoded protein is CASSLVGWDSGSQYF.